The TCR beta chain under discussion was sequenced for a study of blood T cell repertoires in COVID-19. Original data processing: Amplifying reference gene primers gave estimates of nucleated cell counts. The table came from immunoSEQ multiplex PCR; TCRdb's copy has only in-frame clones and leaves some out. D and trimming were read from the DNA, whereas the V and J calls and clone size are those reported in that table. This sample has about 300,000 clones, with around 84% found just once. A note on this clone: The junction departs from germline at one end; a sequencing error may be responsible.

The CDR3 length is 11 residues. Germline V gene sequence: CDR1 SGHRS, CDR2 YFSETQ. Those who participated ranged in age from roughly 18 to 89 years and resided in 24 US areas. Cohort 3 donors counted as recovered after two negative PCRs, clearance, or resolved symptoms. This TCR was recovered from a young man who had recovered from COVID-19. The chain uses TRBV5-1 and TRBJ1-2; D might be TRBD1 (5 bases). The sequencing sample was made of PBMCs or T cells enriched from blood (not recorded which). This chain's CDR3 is CAISGGDGYTF. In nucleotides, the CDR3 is TGCGCCATCAGCGGAGGGGATGGCTACACCTTC.